This T cell receptor (beta chain) is drawn from a study of T cells in Graves' hyperthyroidism and ophthalmopathy. On the study more broadly: Sampling of peripheral blood happened at initial diagnosis, prior to any treatment. Regarding the study as a whole: Blood shared most expanded thyroid clonotypes above 0.001.

Graves' hyperthyroidism without ophthalmopathy progression within 18 months was termed stable. Clinical symptoms, serum thyroxine and TRAb, thyroid ultrasound and orbital computed tomography together formed the diagnostic basis. The CDR3 loop spans 13 amino acids. Trimming took 2 bases from V and 10 from J, leaving 13 bases between them. Germline CDR1 SGDLS, CDR2 YYNGEE. About this clonotype: The antigen remains undetermined.

Amplification yielded TCR beta CDR3 regions, with RNA transcripts as the source. The HTBI set primed first-round TCR CDR3 RT-PCR. TCRdb itself ran the multiplex PCR reads through MiXCR, one entry per CDR3 protein. The profile shows 600,000 or so distinct CDR3 sequences, around 15% of them singletons. The sequence was collected from a woman in her thirties with Graves' hyperthyroidism. The chain carries TRBV9 and TRBJ1-5, with D tentatively TRBD1 (5 bases). Material: blood. Here the CDR3 reads CASSVGPSPPQHF. Written as DNA, the CDR3 is TGTGCCAGCAGCGTGGGACCGTCCCCCCCCCAGCATTTT.